Listed below are T cell receptor beta chains from one sample, sequenced in a study of blood T cell repertoires in COVID-19. The assay was immunoSEQ multiplex PCR, and TCRdb's table has in-frame clones only and misses some. The sample has about 180,000 clones, roughly 81% seen once. Sequenced sample: peripheral blood. Source of these receptors: a woman aged 80 or older with COVID-19, enrolled during active disease. CDR3s include the opening cysteine and the closing phenylalanine or tryptophan. Each record gives: J gene, clone size, D gene, V gene, CDR3 DNA, CDR3 protein. The D gene is left open where the match is weak. The size field is filled for only some rows; it gives once, few, many or a size class.

TRBJ2-7 | . | TRBD1 | TRBV5-1 | TGCGCCAGCATACAGGGGATCGGCGACTACGAGCAGTACTTC | CASIQGIGDYEQYF
TRBJ1-4 | . | . | TRBV18 | TGTGCCAGCTCACCACGGGACACTGTTGCAACTAATGAAAAACTGTTTTTT | CASSPRDTVATNEKLFF
TRBJ1-1 | . | . | TRBV29-1 | TGCAGCGTCCTCCACGCACAGGACACTGAAGCTTTCTTT | CSVLHAQDTEAFF
TRBJ2-6 | . | TRBD1 | TRBV9 | TGTGCCAGCGGGACAGGCTCTGGGGCCAACGTCCTGACTTTC | CASGTGSGANVLTF
TRBJ1-6 | . | TRBD1 | TRBV5-4 | TGTGCCAGCAGCACGACCGGGACAGGGGACGGGAATTCACCCCTCCACTTT | CASSTTGTGDGNSPLHF
TRBJ2-7 | . | TRBD1 | TRBV7-9 | TGTGCCAGCAGCTTACGGGACAGGGGGCCCTACGAGCAGTACTTC | CASSLRDRGPYEQYF
TRBJ2-1 | few | . | TRBV7-8 | TGTGCCAGCAGCTTAGTTCCGGGAAATGAGCAGTTCTTC | CASSLVPGNEQFF
TRBJ1-1 | . | . | TRBV27 | TGTGCCAGCAGTTTAGCGCGGGGAAGCACTGAAGCTTTCTTT | CASSLARGSTEAFF
TRBJ2-1 | . | . | TRBV5-4 | TGTGCCAGCAGCGTGTCAAGCGGCCTGGTCTCCTACAATGAGCAGTTCTTC | CASSVSSGLVSYNEQFF
TRBJ2-1 | . | . | TRBV5-1 | TGCGCCAGCCTGGACAGTCCGGGCACCTACAATGAGCAGTTCTTC | CASLDSPGTYNEQFF
TRBJ2-7 | . | . | TRBV27 | TGTGCCAGCAGTTTCGCCAGGGGTGCCTACGAGCAGTACTTC | CASSFARGAYEQYF
TRBJ2-2 | . | TRBD2 | TRBV5-1 | TGCGCCAGCAGCTTGTTGGGAGGGCCAGCCGGGGAGCTGTTTTTT | CASSLLGGPAGELFF
TRBJ2-1 | once | TRBD2 | TRBV2 | TGTGCCAGCAGTGTCTCCCTAGCGGGAGCAAATGAGCAGTTCTTC | CASSVSLAGANEQFF
TRBJ1-1 | . | . | TRBV19 | TGTGCCAGTAGTATAAGTGGGACACGGATCGCTTTCTTT | CASSISGTRIAFF
TRBJ1-5 | . | TRBD1 | TRBV25-1 | TGTGCCAGCAGTAAAACAGGGGATAGCAATCAGCCCCAGCATTTT | CASSKTGDSNQPQHF
TRBJ2-7 | . | . | TRBV27 | TGTGCCAGCAGTTTAAAAGCGGAGACCTACGAGCAGTACTTC | CASSLKAETYEQYF
TRBJ1-2 | . | TRBD1 | TRBV11-2 | TGTGCCAGCAGCTTAGGCCAACAGGGGGGAACTAACTATGGCTACACCTTC | CASSLGQQGGTNYGYTF
TRBJ1-1 | once | . | TRBV12-5 | TGTGCTAGTGGTTTGGGGCGGGAAAACACTGAAGCTTTCTTT | CASGLGRENTEAFF
TRBJ1-1 | few | TRBD1 | TRBV27 | TGTGCCAGCAGTCTGGGACAGGGTGAAGCTTTCTTT | CASSLGQGEAFF
TRBJ1-4 | . | . | TRBV15 | TGTGCCACCAGCAGAGACCTAGTATGGCAGGGAGGTGAAAAACTGTTTTTT | CATSRDLVWQGGEKLFF
TRBJ2-3 | . | . | TRBV11-3 | TGTGCCAGCAGCTTAGACCTACCAGAGCGGGCAGATACGCAGTATTTT | CASSLDLPERADTQYF
TRBJ2-3 | . | . | TRBV18 | TGTGCCAGCTCACCCCTAGCCTATAGCACAGATACGCAGTATTTT | CASSPLAYSTDTQYF
TRBJ2-1 | . | . | TRBV7-2 | TGTGCCAGCACCCAAAGCCAGGGTCTATACAATGAGCAGTTCTTC | CASTQSQGLYNEQFF
TRBJ2-1 | . | TRBD2 | TRBV24-1 | TGTGCCACCAGTGATTCCGGGACTAGAGTGTATGAGCAGTTCTTC | CATSDSGTRVYEQFF
TRBJ2-3 | . | TRBD1 | TRBV7-6 | TGTGCCAGCAGCTTACCCCGGACAGGGCCGAGCACAGATACGCAGTATTTT | CASSLPRTGPSTDTQYF
TRBJ2-4 | . | TRBD1 | TRBV19 | TGTGCCAGTAGACAAGACAGGGGTCCACCGTACTTC | CASRQDRGPPYF
TRBJ2-7 | once | . | TRBV11-2 | TGTGCCAGCAGCTTAATGGCTAGCCACGACGAGCAGTACTTC | CASSLMASHDEQYF
TRBJ2-5 | . | TRBD2 | TRBV11-3 | TGTGCCAGCAGCTTACCTAGCGGAGCCCAAGAGACCCAGTACTTC | CASSLPSGAQETQYF
TRBJ2-5 | once | . | TRBV6-2/TRBV6-3 | TGTGCCAGCAGTTCATGGACTATTTTGGAGACCCAGTACTTC | CASSSWTILETQYF
TRBJ2-3 | once | TRBD1 | TRBV7-9 | TGTGCCAGCAGCTTAGAGGGGGCGGATACGCAGTATTTT | CASSLEGADTQYF
TRBJ2-5 | once | . | TRBV4-3 | TGCGCCAGCAGCCCCGGGAATCAAGAGACCCAGTACTTC | CASSPGNQETQYF
TRBJ1-4 | . | . | TRBV15 | TGTGCCACCAGCTCGACGACGGGAAATGAAAAACTGTTTTTT | CATSSTTGNEKLFF
TRBJ2-7 | . | . | TRBV5-1 | TGCGCCAGCAGCTTGCGGCAGGGCTACGAGCAGTACTTC | CASSLRQGYEQYF
TRBJ2-2 | . | . | TRBV19 | TGTGCCAGTAGTATAGATCTAGCCCAAAAATGGGGGCTGTTTTTT | CASSIDLAQKWGLFF
TRBJ2-1 | once | TRBD2 | TRBV20-1 | TGCAGTGCTAGTGGGTTGCTAGCGGGACACAGCTCCTACAATGAGCAGTTCTTC | CSASGLLAGHSSYNEQFF
TRBJ1-5 | . | . | TRBV25-1 | TGTGCCAGCAGTGAACAGGGGCTCAGCAATCAGCCCCAGCATTTT | CASSEQGLSNQPQHF
TRBJ2-3 | . | TRBD2 | TRBV3-1/TRBV3-2 | TGTGCCAGCAGACATAGCGGGAGGGCCCTAAGCACAGATACGCAGTATTTT | CASRHSGRALSTDTQYF
TRBJ1-5 | . | TRBD1 | TRBV28 | TGTGCCAGCAGTTCTCGGGGACAGGGTACTAGGCCCCAGCATTTT | CASSSRGQGTRPQHF
TRBJ2-3 | once | . | TRBV5-1 | TGCGCCAGCAGCTTGGATGGTAGCTCGGATACGCAGTATTTT | CASSLDGSSDTQYF
TRBJ2-1 | many | . | TRBV30 | TGTGCCTGGAGTGGGGGGCCGTTATACAATGAGCAGTTCTTC | CAWSGGPLYNEQFF
TRBJ2-3 | . | TRBD1 | TRBV7-9 | TGTGCCAGCGGACAGGGGGCGGATACGCAGTATTTT | CASGQGADTQYF
TRBJ1-2 | . | TRBD1 | TRBV9 | TGTGCCAGCAGCCCCGTCCGTGACAGGGGGCTTCGTGGCTACACCTTC | CASSPVRDRGLRGYTF
TRBJ2-2 | few | TRBD1 | TRBV7-6 | TGTGCCAGCAGCTTAAGACAGGGAAACACCGGGGAGCTGTTTTTT | CASSLRQGNTGELFF
TRBJ2-6 | . | . | TRBV5-1 | TGCGCCAGCAGCGGGGGGGCCTCTGGGGCCAACGTCCTGACTTTC | CASSGGASGANVLTF
TRBJ2-7 | . | TRBD1 | TRBV10-3 | TGTGCCACCAGGGGGACAGTCTACGAGCAGTACTTC | CATRGTVYEQYF
TRBJ2-5 | few | TRBD1 | TRBV15 | TGTGCCACCAGCAGCCAGTACGACAGGGGCGGGGAGACCCAGTACTTC | CATSSQYDRGGETQYF
TRBJ2-5 | . | TRBD2 | TRBV14 | TGTGCCAGCAGCCACCCCAGGGGGACTAGCGGGGGAGTCCAAGAGACCCAGTACTTC | CASSHPRGTSGGVQETQYF
TRBJ2-5 | . | TRBD2 | TRBV11-2 | TGTGCCGGTGGAGCGGGGGTCGTAGGGGAGACCCAGTACTTC | CAGGAGVVGETQYF
TRBJ1-2 | . | . | TRBV6-6 | TGTGCCAGCAGATTCGACAGAAACTATGGCTACACCTTC | CASRFDRNYGYTF
TRBJ1-1 | . | . | TRBV5-6 | TGTGCCAGCAGCCGCGGGACGTGGGGCAACACTGAAGCTTTCTTT | CASSRGTWGNTEAFF
TRBJ1-4 | . | . | TRBV30 | TGTGCCTGGAGGAACAGGTGGAATGATGAAAAACTGTTTTTT | CAWRNRWNDEKLFF